A single sample gave rise to the 28 T cell receptor beta chains below, sequenced in a study of T cells and copy number aberrations in small-cell lung cancer. The method was immunoSEQ multiplex PCR; TCRdb's version includes in-frame clones alone and lacks a portion of them. The data hold thousands of clones, with less than 85% observed a single time. Sequenced input: normal tissue next to the tumor. The receptors derive from a woman in her 70s with small cell lung cancer. Some clones in this sample may be carry-over from other donors' samples.

Only one count was recorded for this clone. The J gene is TRBJ2-5, the V gene TRBV5-6; D remains ambiguous. From germline, CDR1 is SGHDT and CDR2 YYEEEE. CDR3 length equals 11 residues. V was cut by 4 bases and J by 5 bases, with 6 bases left in between. DNA for the CDR3: TGTGCCAGCAGCGTGGGGGAGACCCAGTACTTC. Translation: CASSVGETQYF.

The J gene is TRBJ2-7, the V gene TRBV9; 9 nucleotides line up with TRBD2. Looked up from germline, CDR1 is SGDLS and CDR2 is YYNGEE. After removal of 1 base from V and 7 bases from J, the junction contained 18 bases not matched to a gene. The CDR3 length is 18 residues. The CDR3 DNA follows: TGTGCCAGCAGCGTAAACCCCCGACTAGCGGCCACCACTCGGGAGCAGTACTTC. This codes for CASSVNPRLAATTREQYF.

The chain uses TRBV11-2 and TRBJ1-4; no firm D call. Germline CDR1 and CDR2: SGHAT and FQNNGV. This CDR3 spans 15 amino acids. The ends were cut back, 0 bases at V and 2 bases at J, with 7 bases in the middle. CDR3 coding DNA: TGTGCCAGCAGCTTAGAGGGCCGGACTAATGAAAAACTGTTTTTT. Protein product: CASSLEGRTNEKLFF.

This chain joins TRBV6-5 and TRBJ1-4; D ambiguous. V shed 5 bases and J shed 8 bases, with 18 bases lying between them. The CDR3 is 15 amino acids. The germline V gene has CDR1 MNHEY and CDR2 SVGAGI. DNA for the CDR3: TGTGCCAGCAGTAGAAAAAGGGTGTTTGGGGAAAAACTGTTTTTT. As protein: CASSRKRVFGEKLFF.

This clone was seen once. V gene TRBV7-6 combines with J gene TRBJ1-5, with D possibly TRBD1 on 5 matching bases. The CDR3 loop spans 14 amino acids. Between the trimmed V and J ends, which lost 2 bases and 6 bases, there was a span of 11 bases. Germline CDR1 SGHVS, CDR2 FNYEAQ. CDR3 protein: CASSLQEGLQPQHF. The CDR3 nucleotides read TGTGCCAGCAGCTTACAGGAGGGGCTTCAGCCCCAGCATTTT.

This chain uses TRBV2 with TRBJ1-5; TRBD1 matches at 7 bases. The CDR3 contains 16 residues. V gave up 7 bases and J gave up 1 base; unmatched junction bases: 10. Germline loops: CDR1 SNHLY, CDR2 FYNNEI. This chain's CDR3 is CASTEGFRGSNQPQHF. The CDR3 nucleotides are TGTGCCAGCACCGAAGGGTTCAGGGGGAGCAATCAGCCCCAGCATTTT.

In this sample, this clone turned up once. The chain is built from TRBV28 and TRBJ1-2, with a possible D match to TRBD1 (5 bases). The germline V gene encodes CDR1 MDHEN and CDR2 SYDVKM. V lost 8 bases to trimming and J lost 10 bases, with 26 bases between them. The CDR3 length is 15 residues. The CDR3 DNA follows: TGTGCCAGCGGTACGGTAGGGAGGGGTTGGGATGACTACACCTTC. Translated: CASGTVGRGWDDYTF.

This clone is labeled medium-sized. This rearrangement joins TRBV6-5 to TRBJ1-1; D remains unclear. Germline V gene sequence: CDR1 MNHEY, CDR2 SVGAGI. Trimming cost V 10 bases and J 7 bases, with 13 bases left between them. The CDR3 sequence is 11 residues long. DNA for the CDR3: TGTGCCACTAACAGTGGTCTTGAAGCTTTCTTT. As protein: CATNSGLEAFF.

This sequence joins TRBV2 and TRBJ2-5; D not resolved. Germline loops: CDR1 SNHLY, CDR2 FYNNEI. The CDR3 spans 11 residues. V lost 6 bases and J 4 bases, leaving 6 bases between the germline ends. CDR3 in amino acids: CASSLGETQYF. The DNA for the CDR3 is TGTGCCAGCAGCTTGGGAGAGACCCAGTACTTC.

This clone was counted only a few times. V is TRBV28 and J is TRBJ2-4; TRBD2 agrees at 7 bases. Germline CDR1 MDHEN, CDR2 SYDVKM. Unmatched junction bases numbered 6, after V lost 4 bases and J lost 0 bases. This CDR3 has 16 residues. This chain's CDR3 is CASSYEGGVAKNIQYF. The CDR3 nucleotides are TGTGCCAGCAGTTACGAGGGAGGGGTAGCCAAAAACATTCAGTACTTC.

The sample holds a few counts of this clone. This chain uses TRBV12-5 with TRBJ2-3; 7 nucleotides align to TRBD1. Germline CDR1 reads LGHNT; CDR2 reads FRNRAP. CDR3 size: 14 residues. The J segment lost 1 base and the V segment lost 4 bases, leaving 2 bases of the junction unmatched. CDR3 in DNA: TGTGCTAGTGGTTCCGGACAGGGCACAGATACGCAGTATTTT. It yields the protein CASGSGQGTDTQYF.

V is TRBV6-5 and J is TRBJ2-5; D tentatively fits TRBD1 or TRBD2 (5 bases each). CDR1 MNHEY and CDR2 SVGAGI come from the germline V gene. The CDR3 is made up of 15 amino acids. The V gene lost 0 bases and the J gene lost 4 bases, with 12 bases spanning the gap. The CDR3 protein is CASSYSRGWGETQYF. The CDR3 nucleotides read TGTGCCAGCAGTTACTCGAGGGGTTGGGGAGAGACCCAGTACTTC.

This clone was counted between two and nine times. The rearrangement uses TRBV6-4 and TRBJ2-3, with D possibly being TRBD2 (6 bases). Trimming left V 0 bases short and J 5 bases short, with 15 bases between. This CDR3 has 16 amino acids. Germline V gene lookup returns CDR1 MRHNA and CDR2 SNTAGT. The CDR3 spells CASSDSSHGGGDTQYF. The CDR3 DNA follows: TGTGCCAGCAGTGACTCGAGTCACGGGGGTGGAGATACGCAGTATTTT.

This clone showed up just once. The chain recombines TRBV6-1 with TRBJ2-5; 7 nucleotides match TRBD2. J gave up 5 bases and V 8 bases, and 11 bases lay outside the gene matches. The CDR3 extends over 14 amino acids. Germline assignment: CDR1 MNHNS and CDR2 SASEGT. CDR3 nucleotides: TGTGCCAGCCATGAGCGGGGACGGCGGGAGACCCAGTACTTC. It encodes CASHERGRRETQYF.

The chain couples TRBV28 to TRBJ1-1, with D maybe TRBD1 (6 bases). The CDR3 runs to 12 residues. The germline V gene encodes CDR1 MDHEN and CDR2 SYDVKM. Trimming took off 7 bases at V and 5 bases at J, with 11 bases between the two ends. Here the CDR3 reads CASTTGWTEAFF. The CDR3 DNA reads TGTGCCAGCACTACAGGGTGGACTGAAGCTTTCTTT.

This clone counts as large. The chain employs TRBV7-3 and TRBJ2-3, with TRBD2 matching over 7 bases. Losses at the gene ends were 5 bases for V and 1 base for J; bases not matched to a gene: 9. The CDR3 totals 16 residues. Germline V CDR1 and CDR2: SGHTA, FQGTGA. The CDR3 nucleotides read TGTGCCAGCAGCCATTTTCGAGCGGGACGCACAGATACGCAGTATTTT. Its translation: CASSHFRAGRTDTQYF.

V is TRBV7-8 and J is TRBJ2-5, with 7 positions matching TRBD2. From germline, CDR1 is SGHVS and CDR2 FQNEAQ. This CDR3 contains 15 residues. The V and J ends lost 7 bases and 4 bases, in that order; junction bases with no gene match: 12. The CDR3 sequence is CASTPGGGLGETQYF. Here the CDR3 DNA reads TGTGCCAGCACTCCGGGGGGAGGGTTGGGAGAGACCCAGTACTTC.

This chain uses TRBV6-4 with TRBJ2-3; D is unresolved. CDR3 length: 14 residues. V was cut by 5 bases and J by 0 bases, with 9 bases left in between. Germline V gene lookup returns CDR1 MRHNA and CDR2 SNTAGT. The chain's CDR3 is CASSSDPSTDTQYF. CDR3 bases: TGTGCCAGCAGTTCAGACCCTAGCACAGATACGCAGTATTTT.

V usage is TRBV6-4 and J usage is TRBJ2-3; no definite D call. CDR1 and CDR2 from the germline V gene are MRHNA and SNTAGT. The CDR3 has 13 residues. V was cut by 5 bases and J by 1 base, with 7 bases left in between. The CDR3 reads CASSPGRTDTQYF. Written as DNA, the CDR3 is TGTGCCAGCAGTCCCGGACGCACAGATACGCAGTATTTT.

This clone was seen a few times. Relative to the germline gene, one junction end is altered; a read error may explain this. CDR3 nucleotide sequence: TGTGCTAGCAGCTTACAACTAGCTAGTACGCAGTATTTT. It codes for CASSLQLASTQYF. V usage is TRBV7-7 and J usage is TRBJ2-3; D possibly corresponds to TRBD2 (6 bases). Germline lookup yields CDR1 SSHAT and CDR2 FNYEAQ (reference sequence). This CDR3 comprises 13 residues. Using reference TRBV7-7 and TRBJ2-3 for the parts outside the CDR3, the full variable domain is GAGVSQSPRYKVTKRGQDVTLRCDPISSHATLYWYQQALGQGPEFLTYFNYEAQPDKSGLPSDRFSAERPEGSISTLTIQRTEQRDSAMYRCASSLQLASTQYFGPGTRLTVL.

The J gene is TRBJ2-1, the V gene TRBV7-2; 10 nucleotides match TRBD2. The CDR3 has 14 amino acids. The ends lost 9 bases at V and 7 bases at J; junction bases unmatched: 9. The germline V gene encodes CDR1 SGHTA and CDR2 FQGNSA. CDR3 in DNA: TGTGCCAGTTCGATGGGACTAGCGAATAATGAGCAGTTCTTC. Translation gives CASSMGLANNEQFF.

The chain is built from TRBV30 and TRBJ1-2; D unresolved. Between the trimmed V and J ends, which lost 0 bases and 8 bases, there was a span of 10 bases. Germline CDR1 reads GTSNPN; CDR2 reads SVGIG (reference sequence). The CDR3 consists of 12 residues. For the CDR3, the DNA is TGTGCCTGGAGTGTACGGGGAGGCGGCTACACCTTC. It encodes CAWSVRGGGYTF.

The gene calls are TRBV20-1 and TRBJ2-7; D uncertain. CDR3 length equals 11 residues. The germline CDR1 and CDR2 sequences are DFQATT and SNEGSKA (reference sequence). The V end lost 1 base, the J end lost 3 bases, and 4 bases lay between the germline ends. CDR3 protein: CSARGDYEQYF. For the CDR3, the DNA is TGCAGTGCTAGAGGGGACTACGAGCAGTACTTC.

The sample holds one count of this clone. V is TRBV6-5 and J is TRBJ2-6, with D uncertain. The CDR3 totals 14 residues. Germline CDR1 and CDR2: MNHEY and SVGAGI. Deletions cut 2 bases from V and 0 bases from J, with 2 bases between. For the CDR3, the DNA is TGTGCCAGCAGTTACAACTCTGGGGCCAACGTCCTGACTTTC. This encodes CASSYNSGANVLTF.

The rearrangement links TRBV6-6 to TRBJ2-2, with a tentative D call TRBD1 (6 bases). The germline V gene has CDR1 MNHNY and CDR2 SVGAGI (reference sequence). The CDR3 runs to 15 residues. The germline V and J ends were trimmed by 7 bases and 4 bases, with 16 bases remaining between them. CDR3 in DNA: TGTGCCAGCACCCTGGGGCAGGGGAGCACCGGGGAGCTGTTTTTT. Its translation: CASTLGQGSTGELFF.

V usage is TRBV15 and J usage is TRBJ2-3; 9 nucleotides line up with TRBD2. The length of the CDR3 is 15 residues. Germline assignment: CDR1 LNHNV and CDR2 YYDKDF (reference sequence). The ends lost 6 bases at V and 0 bases at J; junction bases unmatched: 4. The CDR3 nucleotides read TGTGCCACCAGTGCTAGCGGGACTAGCACAGATACGCAGTATTTT. Amino acid sequence: CATSASGTSTDTQYF.

The rearrangement links TRBV27 to TRBJ2-7; 8 bases are shared with TRBD2. Germline CDR1 reads MNHEY; CDR2 reads SMNVEV (reference sequence). This CDR3 contains 13 residues. The junction had 1 base not matched to a gene; V was cut back by 3 bases and J by 3 bases. The CDR3 nucleotides read TGTGCCAGCAGTTTCACTAGCGGCTACGAGCAGTACTTC. It yields the protein CASSFTSGYEQYF.

The chain links TRBV9 to TRBJ2-3; unclear D gene. This CDR3 contains 15 residues. The V and J ends lost 4 bases and 2 bases respectively, with 14 bases between them. Germline CDR1 reads SGDLS; CDR2 reads YYNGEE. The CDR3 nucleotides read TGTGCCAGCAGCTCTAGGGCCGGAAACACAGATACGCAGTATTTT. This sequence encodes CASSSRAGNTDTQYF.